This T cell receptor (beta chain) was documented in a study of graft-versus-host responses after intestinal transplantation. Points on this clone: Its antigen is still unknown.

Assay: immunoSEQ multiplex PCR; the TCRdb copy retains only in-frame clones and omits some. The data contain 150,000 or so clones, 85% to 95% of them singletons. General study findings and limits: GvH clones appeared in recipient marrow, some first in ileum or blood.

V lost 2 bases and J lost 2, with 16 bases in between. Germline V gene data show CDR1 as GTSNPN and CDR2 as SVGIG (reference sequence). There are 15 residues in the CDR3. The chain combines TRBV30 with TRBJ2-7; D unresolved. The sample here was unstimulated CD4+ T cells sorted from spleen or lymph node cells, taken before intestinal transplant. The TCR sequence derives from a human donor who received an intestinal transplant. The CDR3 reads CAWSYLPRRAYEQYF. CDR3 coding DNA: TGTGCCTGGAGTTACCTCCCACGACGGGCCTACGAGCAGTACTTC. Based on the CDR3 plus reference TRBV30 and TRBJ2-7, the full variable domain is SQTIHQWPATLVQPVGSPLSLECTVEGTSNPNLYWYRQAAGRGLQLLFYSVGIGQISSEVPQNLSASRPQDRQFILSSKKLLLSDSGFYLCAWSYLPRRAYEQYFGPGTRLTVT.